Shown below are 9 T cell receptor beta chains from a single sample sequenced in a study of blood T cell dynamics during melanoma immunotherapy. TCRdb's copy holds only in-frame clones and misses some; the assay was immunoSEQ multiplex PCR. Among 15,000 to 20,000 clones listed, roughly four fifths were seen once. The time point: pre-treatment baseline. The sample consisted of blood, taken from a patient treated with checkpoint blockade. The receptors derive from a human donor with melanoma.

This clone occurred a few times. The V and J genes are TRBV18 and TRBJ2-1, with a possible D match to TRBD2 (6 bases). Deletions cut 3 bases from V and 6 bases from J, with 18 bases between. Germline V CDR1 and CDR2: KGHSH, LQKENI. The CDR3 has 16 residues. The CDR3 DNA reads TGTGCCAGCTCACCCCCCGGGACTGGGATGCTCAATGAGCAGTTCTTC. Amino acids: CASSPPGTGMLNEQFF.

The chain carries TRBV2 and TRBJ2-7; 10 nucleotides agree with TRBD2. This CDR3 region has 14 residues. Germline-derived CDR1 and CDR2 are SNHLY and FYNNEI. V shed 7 bases and J 6 bases; nucleotides not matched to a gene: 9. Written as DNA, the CDR3 is TGTGCCAGCAAGGCTAGCGGGAGATCGGGCGAGCAGTACTTC. Protein product: CASKASGRSGEQYF.

The chain recombines TRBV28 with TRBJ2-2, with TRBD2 matching over 10 bases. Unmatched junction bases numbered 7, after V lost 10 bases and J lost 2 bases. Germline V gene lookup returns CDR1 MDHEN and CDR2 SYDVKM. The CDR3 length is 15 residues. The CDR3 DNA sequence: TGTGCCACCCAAACTAGCGGGGTCAACACCGGGGAGCTGTTTTTT. Translating it yields CATQTSGVNTGELFF.

This clone has just one count. The chain has TRBV5-1 and TRBJ1-2, with D possibly TRBD1 on 6 matching bases. Germline V gives CDR1 SGHRS, CDR2 YFSETQ. There are 14 residues in the CDR3. Trimming shortened V by 0 bases and J by 3 bases, and 9 bases separated the two germline ends. The chain's CDR3 is CASSLGDTDYGYTF. The CDR3 DNA reads TGCGCCAGCAGCTTGGGGGACACCGACTATGGCTACACCTTC.

The chain has TRBV4-2 and TRBJ2-5; D remains unclear. V was cut by 4 bases and J by 0 bases, with 9 bases left in between. The CDR3 covers 14 residues. Per germline, CDR1 LGHNA and CDR2 YNFKEQ. The CDR3 loop is CASSPPAYQETQYF. For the CDR3, the DNA is TGTGCCAGCAGCCCACCGGCGTACCAAGAGACCCAGTACTTC.

The chain is built from TRBV4-2 and TRBJ2-3; 7 bases are shared with TRBD2. In germline, CDR1 is LGHNA, CDR2 YNFKEQ. The CDR3 has 16 residues. The V gene end was trimmed by 1 base and the J gene end by 4 bases; junction bases not matched to a gene: 8. The CDR3: CASSQVPAGTADTQYF. The CDR3 region has the DNA TGTGCCAGCAGCCAAGTTCCAGCGGGAACTGCAGATACGCAGTATTTT.

DNA for the CDR3: TGTGCCAGCAGCCAAGCCCCACCGGGTGCGGGAGGTTCCCAAGAGACCCAGTACTTC. Protein product: CASSQAPPGAGGSQETQYF. The chain recombines TRBV14 with TRBJ2-5, with 8 bases that match TRBD2. CDR1 and CDR2 (germline): SGHDN, FVKESK. The CDR3 runs to 19 residues. The V segment lost 1 base and the J segment 1 base; nucleotides outside the gene matches: 14.

This chain uses TRBV28 with TRBJ2-5, with 7 bases identical to TRBD1. Germline lookup yields CDR1 MDHEN and CDR2 SYDVKM. The CDR3 runs to 14 residues. Germline trimming cut 5 bases from V and 4 bases from J; bases unmatched to any gene: 7. DNA for the CDR3: TGTGCCAGCAGTGACAGGGATCCTCCAGAGACCCAGTACTTC. Its protein product is CASSDRDPPETQYF.

The chain joins TRBV20-1 to TRBJ1-2; unclear D gene. Trimming stripped 2 bases from V and 7 bases from J, with 8 bases between. The CDR3 spans 11 residues. In germline, CDR1 is DFQATT, CDR2 SNEGSKA (reference sequence). DNA of the CDR3: TGCAGTGCTAGAAGCTCGTCTGGCTACACCTTC. Its protein is CSARSSSGYTF.